This TCR beta chain was observed in a study of control samples from healthy donors and cancer patients. The table came from immunoSEQ multiplex PCR; TCRdb's copy has only in-frame clones and leaves some out. This repertoire shows about 110,000 clones, about 89% found once; its top ten account for under 20%. The CDR3 runs 14 residues. In germline, CDR1 is SGHTA, CDR2 FQGTGA. J gave up 9 bases and V 2 bases, and 3 bases lay outside the gene matches. This clone has only one observation. The sequence came from a woman aged 45-65 years in good health. The specimen was blood. V gene TRBV7-3 combines with J gene TRBJ2-3; 12 bases match TRBD2. The CDR3 bases are TGTGCCAGCAGCTTATTACTAGCGGGAGGAACGCAGTATTTT. It specifies CASSLLLAGGTQYF.